This is a list of T cell receptor beta chains from one sample in a study of shared clonotypes between healthy human individuals. Produced via immunoSEQ multiplex PCR; TCRdb's table is partial and in-frame only. The sample has about 980,000 clones, approximately 76% seen once. Sample: memory CD4+ T cells sorted from blood. The source of these receptors is a man younger than 35 in good health. Each CDR3 is given with its conserved first and last residue. A D gene is named only where the DNA matches it firmly. Size tells how often a clone was seen (once, few, many) or the class of an expanded clone, and some rows leave it out.

j_gene: TRBJ2-1
d_gene: TRBD1
v_gene: TRBV13
abundance: .
CDR3aa: CASSPGQGRDNEQFF
CDR3nt: TGTGCCAGCAGCCCCGGACAGGGGCGGGACAATGAGCAGTTCTTC

j_gene: TRBJ1-3
d_gene: .
v_gene: TRBV18
abundance: .
CDR3aa: CASSPISTDGPIYF
CDR3nt: TGTGCCAGCTCACCAATCTCGACAGACGGGCCCATATATTTT

j_gene: TRBJ2-1
d_gene: .
v_gene: TRBV5-4
abundance: .
CDR3aa: CASSREAAVYNEQFF
CDR3nt: TGTGCCAGCAGCAGGGAAGCAGCGGTTTACAATGAGCAGTTCTTC

j_gene: TRBJ1-3
d_gene: .
v_gene: TRBV19
abundance: .
CDR3aa: CASSFQGVSSGNTIYF
CDR3nt: TGTGCCAGTAGTTTTCAGGGTGTAAGCTCTGGAAACACCATATATTTT

j_gene: TRBJ2-3
d_gene: TRBD1
v_gene: TRBV30
abundance: once
CDR3aa: CAWSGQGVTDTQYF
CDR3nt: TGTGCCTGGAGTGGGCAGGGGGTCACAGATACGCAGTATTTT

j_gene: TRBJ1-1
d_gene: .
v_gene: TRBV5-6
abundance: .
CDR3aa: CASSFNEARANTEAFF
CDR3nt: TGTGCCAGCAGCTTTAACGAGGCCCGGGCCAACACTGAAGCTTTCTTT

j_gene: TRBJ1-5
d_gene: TRBD1
v_gene: TRBV6-5
abundance: .
CDR3aa: CASSLSGGYQPQHF
CDR3nt: TGTGCCAGCAGTCTATCAGGGGGGTATCAGCCCCAGCATTTT

j_gene: TRBJ1-6
d_gene: .
v_gene: TRBV7-3
abundance: .
CDR3aa: CASSQQSPYKGTNSPLHF
CDR3nt: TGTGCCAGCAGCCAACAAAGCCCCTATAAGGGTACGAATTCACCCCTCCACTTT

j_gene: TRBJ1-6
d_gene: .
v_gene: TRBV27
abundance: .
CDR3aa: CASSLRSTGDSPLHF
CDR3nt: TGTGCCAGCAGTTTACGATCTACTGGGGATTCACCCCTCCACTTT

j_gene: TRBJ1-2
d_gene: TRBD1
v_gene: TRBV4-3
abundance: .
CDR3aa: CASSQVAGGDRPNYGYTF
CDR3nt: TGCGCCAGCAGCCAAGTGGCTGGGGGGGACAGACCTAACTATGGCTACACCTTC

j_gene: TRBJ2-7
d_gene: .
v_gene: TRBV5-1
abundance: .
CDR3aa: CASSPGIGGGYEQYF
CDR3nt: TGCGCCAGCAGCCCGGGGATAGGGGGAGGCTACGAGCAGTACTTC

j_gene: TRBJ2-3
d_gene: .
v_gene: TRBV21-1
abundance: .
CDR3aa: CASSKIEGVTDTQYF
CDR3nt: TGTGCCAGCAGCAAAATCGAGGGAGTCACAGATACGCAGTATTTT

j_gene: TRBJ2-1
d_gene: .
v_gene: TRBV5-5
abundance: .
CDR3aa: CASSSRGSSGYEQFF
CDR3nt: TGTGCCAGCAGCTCTAGAGGTTCTAGTGGCTATGAGCAGTTCTTC

j_gene: TRBJ1-2
d_gene: .
v_gene: TRBV6-5
abundance: .
CDR3aa: CASSPAGRTYGYTF
CDR3nt: TGTGCCAGCAGTCCCGCAGGACGGACCTATGGCTACACCTTC

j_gene: TRBJ1-3
d_gene: .
v_gene: TRBV6-4
abundance: once
CDR3aa: CASRGGPGNTIYF
CDR3nt: TGTGCCAGCCGTGGAGGCCCTGGAAACACCATATATTTT

j_gene: TRBJ1-1
d_gene: .
v_gene: TRBV5-1
abundance: .
CDR3aa: CASREGSNTEAFF
CDR3nt: TGCGCCAGCAGGGAAGGGTCTAACACTGAAGCTTTCTTT

j_gene: TRBJ2-7
d_gene: TRBD2
v_gene: TRBV6-5
abundance: .
CDR3aa: CASSYLQTSGTDEQYF
CDR3nt: TGTGCCAGCAGTTATCTCCAGACTAGCGGGACCGACGAGCAGTACTTC

j_gene: TRBJ1-1
d_gene: TRBD1
v_gene: TRBV28
abundance: .
CDR3aa: CASSSRDRGRQAFF
CDR3nt: TGTGCCAGCAGTTCCCGGGACAGGGGGCGTCAAGCTTTCTTT

j_gene: TRBJ2-7
d_gene: TRBD1
v_gene: TRBV5-1
abundance: once
CDR3aa: CASSLGDRYEQYF
CDR3nt: TGCGCCAGCAGCTTGGGGGACAGATACGAGCAGTACTTC

j_gene: TRBJ1-2
d_gene: TRBD1
v_gene: TRBV28
abundance: .
CDR3aa: CASSQGQNYGYTF
CDR3nt: TGTGCCAGCAGCCAGGGACAGAACTATGGCTACACCTTC

j_gene: TRBJ2-5
d_gene: .
v_gene: TRBV18
abundance: .
CDR3aa: CASSRGLEETQYF
CDR3nt: TGTGCCAGCTCACGGGGCTTGGAAGAGACCCAGTACTTC

j_gene: TRBJ1-2
d_gene: .
v_gene: TRBV7-2
abundance: .
CDR3aa: CASSSQGSFYGYTF
CDR3nt: TGTGCCAGCAGCTCGCAAGGATCCTTCTATGGCTACACCTTC

j_gene: TRBJ1-4
d_gene: .
v_gene: TRBV7-2
abundance: .
CDR3aa: CASSLGGLPNEKLFF
CDR3nt: TGTGCCAGCAGCTTAGGGGGTTTACCTAATGAAAAACTGTTTTTT

j_gene: TRBJ2-3
d_gene: .
v_gene: TRBV5-1
abundance: .
CDR3aa: CASSLAGTLGAQYF
CDR3nt: TGCGCCAGCAGCTTGGCCGGGACCCTCGGCGCGCAGTATTTT

j_gene: TRBJ1-2
d_gene: .
v_gene: TRBV6-1
abundance: .
CDR3aa: CASSAKGNYGYTF
CDR3nt: TGTGCCAGCAGTGCCAAGGGGAACTATGGCTACACCTTC

j_gene: TRBJ1-1
d_gene: .
v_gene: TRBV5-6
abundance: .
CDR3aa: CASSFLGREMNTEAFF
CDR3nt: TGTGCCAGCAGCTTCCTCGGGAGGGAGATGAACACTGAAGCTTTCTTT

j_gene: TRBJ2-5
d_gene: TRBD2
v_gene: TRBV5-1
abundance: .
CDR3aa: CASSLAGLGLETQYF
CDR3nt: TGCGCCAGCAGCCTCGCGGGACTAGGCTTAGAGACCCAGTACTTC

j_gene: TRBJ1-2
d_gene: TRBD1
v_gene: TRBV6-5
abundance: .
CDR3aa: CASSYLQGYYGYTF
CDR3nt: TGTGCCAGCAGTTACCTACAGGGGTATTATGGCTACACCTTC

j_gene: TRBJ1-2
d_gene: .
v_gene: TRBV7-2
abundance: .
CDR3aa: CASSPSGVSNYGYTF
CDR3nt: TGTGCCAGCAGCCCCTCCGGGGTTTCTAACTATGGCTACACCTTC